The 12 T cell receptor beta chains below were found in one sample sequenced in a study of CD8+CD57+ T cells in acquired aplastic anemia. Genomic DNA provided the template from which TCR beta VDJ and CDR3 profiles were obtained. Each CDR3 protein is one row after TCRdb ran MiXCR on the reads. The table lists roughly 280,000 distinct CDR3 sequences, 45% to 65% of them singletons. Patients chosen for sequencing had CD8+CD57+ cells that had expanded, as shown by flow cytometry. Sequenced material: sorted CD4+, CD8+, or CD8+CD57+ T cells (not recorded which) from PBMCs. Receptor source: a human donor with aplastic anemia.

This clonotype has just a few counts. The chain combines TRBV14 with TRBJ1-1, with D unclear. The V end lost 3 bases, the J end lost 6 bases, and 14 bases lay between the germline ends. The CDR3 has 14 amino acids. Germline-derived CDR1 and CDR2 are SGHDN and FVKESK. The CDR3 here is CASSHRNTWAEAFF. DNA for the CDR3: TGTGCCAGCAGCCACAGGAACACTTGGGCTGAAGCTTTCTTT.

This clonotype was seen a handful of times. V gene TRBV10-3 combines with J gene TRBJ1-2; tentative D call: TRBD1 (5 bases). The CDR3 contains 15 residues. V gave up 3 bases and J gave up 4 bases, with 15 bases separating them. Germline CDR1 is ENHRY and CDR2 is SYGVKD. For the CDR3, the DNA is TGTGCCATCAGTGACGTACGTGGAGGGGTCTATGGCTACACCTTC. Translated, it gives CAISDVRGGVYGYTF.

This clonotype was seen a single time. V gene TRBV5-6 combines with J gene TRBJ2-3; 8 positions agree with TRBD2. Trimming took 4 bases from V and 3 from J; bases not matched to a gene: 7. Per the germline V gene, CDR1 is SGHDT and CDR2 is YYEEEE. The CDR3 has 15 amino acids. The CDR3, as DNA: TGTGCCAGCAGCAGGTACGGCGGGGGGACAGATACGCAGTATTTT. Translated, it gives CASSRYGGGTDTQYF.

This clonotype was seen at least ten times. The V and J genes are TRBV2 and TRBJ1-1; D is unclear. CDR3 length equals 12 residues. V lost 6 bases and J lost 4, with 9 bases in between. Germline CDR1 reads SNHLY; CDR2 reads FYNNEI. As DNA, the CDR3 is TGTGCCAGCAGGGCCTGGGGCACTGAAGCTTTCTTT. It specifies CASRAWGTEAFF.

The J gene is TRBJ2-1, the V gene TRBV24-1; D is unresolved. The CDR3 loop spans 15 amino acids. V was clipped by 4 bases and J by 5 bases, with 14 bases between them. Looked up from germline, CDR1 is KGHDR and CDR2 is SFDVKD. CDR3 nucleotide sequence: TGTGCCACCAGTGACCACCGACTTACTGACAATGAGCAGTTCTTC. Translating it yields CATSDHRLTDNEQFF.

V is TRBV19 and J is TRBJ2-7, with D possibly called TRBD1 or TRBD2 (5 bases each). V shed 7 bases and J shed 2 bases, with 18 bases lying between them. Germline V gives CDR1 LNHDA, CDR2 SQIVND (reference sequence). This CDR3 region has 15 residues. The DNA for the CDR3 is TGTGCCAGTACCCCGGCGGCAGGGAGACCCTACGAGCAGTACTTC. It translates to CASTPAAGRPYEQYF.

This clonotype showed up many times. This chain links TRBV20-1 with TRBJ1-3, with no clear D. Germline CDR1 and CDR2: DFQATT and SNEGSKA (reference sequence). Trimming cost V 3 bases and J 5 bases, with 8 bases left between them. The CDR3 has 12 residues. CDR3 coding DNA: TGCAGTGCTAGCAGGCGGAGAAACACCATATATTTT. It codes for CSASRRRNTIYF.

This chain uses TRBV10-2 with TRBJ1-5; 12 bases align to TRBD1. V was pared by 7 bases and J by 4 bases, with 5 bases of the junction left unmatched. The CDR3 is 15 amino acids. Germline lookup yields CDR1 WSHSY and CDR2 SAAADI. For the CDR3, the DNA is TGCGCCAGCAACGAGGGACAGGGGGCGAATCAGCCCCAGCATTTT. Its translation is CASNEGQGANQPQHF.

The V call is TRBV29-1, the J call TRBJ2-3, with D possibly being TRBD2 (7 bases). The CDR3 sequence is 12 residues long. V lost 4 bases to trimming and J lost 8 bases, with 13 bases between them. Germline CDR1 reads SQVTM; CDR2 reads ANQGSEA. This chain's CDR3 is CSVVGGAGTQYF. In nucleotides, the CDR3 is TGCAGCGTTGTGGGGGGGGCTGGTACGCAGTATTTT.

This clonotype was counted only a few times. The chain recombines TRBV2 with TRBJ1-6; no reliable D call. V lost 4 bases and J 10 bases, leaving 5 bases between the germline ends. The germline V gene encodes CDR1 SNHLY and CDR2 FYNNEI. The CDR3 spans 11 residues. In DNA, the CDR3 is TGTGCCAGCAGTGGTCAATCACCCCTCCACTTT. Amino acids: CASSGQSPLHF.

The chain joins TRBV29-1 to TRBJ2-5; TRBD1 is a possible D gene (6 bases). V was cut by 6 bases and J by 1 base, with 15 bases left in between. Germline values: CDR1 SQVTM, CDR2 ANQGSEA. The CDR3 contains 14 residues. DNA for the CDR3: TGCAGCGTGGGGCCAGGGGTCATCCAAGAGACCCAGTACTTC. This translates into CSVGPGVIQETQYF.

The chain uses TRBV5-6 and TRBJ1-4; D may be TRBD1 (5 bases). V lost 0 bases and J 4 bases, leaving 7 bases between the germline ends. The CDR3 contains 14 residues. Germline assignment: CDR1 SGHDT and CDR2 YYEEEE. CDR3 in amino acids: CASSLGGFNEKLFF. For the CDR3, the DNA is TGTGCCAGCAGCTTGGGGGGGTTTAATGAAAAACTGTTTTTT.